This entry lists 23 T cell receptor beta chains sequenced from one sample in a study of naive and memory T cell subsets. Two oligonucleotides, mixed equimolar, formed the beta constant-region primer covering TRBC1 and TRBC2. TCRdb redid the calling of the UMI-ligation and nested PCR reads with MiXCR, one entry per CDR3 protein. The sample has 100,000 or so distinct CDR3 sequences; 5.5% to 8.5% are singletons. What was sequenced was central memory CD4+ T cells from blood. The receptors here all came from a human donor in good health.

This clonotype was observed a few times. This rearrangement joins TRBV7-9 to TRBJ2-3, with D tentatively TRBD2 (5 bases). Germline V lookup: CDR1 SEHNR, CDR2 FQNEAQ (reference sequence). This CDR3 is 15 amino acids long. The V and J ends lost 7 bases and 0 bases respectively, with 14 bases between them. The CDR3 protein is CASTKLGLSTDTQYF. CDR3 nucleotides: TGTGCCAGCACCAAACTCGGACTCAGCACAGATACGCAGTATTTT.

The table lists this clonotype with many counts. The chain employs TRBV18 and TRBJ2-2; 7 bases fit TRBD1. The CDR3 is made up of 17 amino acids. The V gene's germline CDR1 is KGHSH and CDR2 LQKENI. The V segment lost 3 bases and the J segment 4 bases; nucleotides outside the gene matches: 11. CDR3 in DNA: TGTGCCAGCTCACCGCGAGAGGGACAGATCCTCACCGGGGAGCTGTTTTTT. It specifies CASSPREGQILTGELFF.

This clonotype has a count of ten or more. The V and J genes are TRBV7-9 and TRBJ2-3; 15 bases fit TRBD2. V lost 11 bases, J lost 8 bases, and 2 bases stayed unmatched. Germline V gene sequence: CDR1 SEHNR, CDR2 FQNEAQ (reference sequence). The CDR3 contains 12 residues. CDR3 sequence (DNA): TGTGCCGGGACTAGCGGGGGGAGTACGCAGTATTTT. Amino acid sequence: CAGTSGGSTQYF.

J is TRBJ2-3 and V is TRBV6-2 or TRBV6-3; a possible D gene is TRBD2 (5 bases). The germline gives CDR1 MNHEY, CDR2 SVGEGT. This CDR3 has 14 residues. The V gene lost 6 bases and the J gene lost 5 bases, with 15 bases spanning the gap. CDR3 sequence reads: CASSQDSARDTQYF. In DNA form, the CDR3 reads TGTGCCAGCAGCCAGGACTCCGCCAGAGATACGCAGTATTTT.

The chain links TRBV19 to TRBJ2-1; D is perhaps TRBD2 (7 bases). CDR1 is LNHDA, CDR2 SQIVND, per germline (reference sequence). CDR3 length equals 16 residues. V lost 7 bases and J 7 bases, leaving 23 bases between the germline ends. CDR3 loop: CASTHPGGRTGNEQFF. The DNA of the CDR3 is TGTGCCAGTACCCACCCCGGGGGGCGAACGGGTAATGAGCAGTTCTTC.

This clonotype has a count of ten or more. The gene calls are TRBV5-1 and TRBJ1-5; no reliable D call. The ends were cut back, 0 bases at V and 3 bases at J, with 10 bases in the middle. The CDR3 has 15 amino acids. CDR1 and CDR2 from the germline V gene are SGHRS and YFSETQ. The CDR3 here is CASSLAGQFNQPQHF. The CDR3 region has the DNA TGCGCCAGCAGCTTGGCCGGGCAGTTCAATCAGCCCCAGCATTTT.

The J gene is TRBJ1-5, the V gene TRBV27; D is uncertain. V was pared by 5 bases and J by 6 bases, with 14 bases between. The CDR3 is 14 amino acids. Germline lookup yields CDR1 MNHEY and CDR2 SMNVEV (reference sequence). The CDR3 nucleotides are TGTGCCAGCAGTCCAAGGGAGAGAAGTCAGCCCCAGCATTTT. Translated, it gives CASSPRERSQPQHF.

This clonotype showed up many times. This rearrangement joins TRBV20-1 to TRBJ2-3, with TRBD2 identical over 11 bases. CDR3 size: 15 residues. V dropped 5 bases and J dropped 5; count of bases not matched to a gene: 9. CDR1 DFQATT and CDR2 SNEGSKA come from the germline V gene (reference sequence). The CDR3 region is CSARRLAGTGDTQYF. For the CDR3, the DNA is TGCAGTGCTCGCAGACTAGCGGGGACCGGAGATACGCAGTATTTT.

This clonotype was found a few times. The J gene is TRBJ2-1, the V gene TRBV7-8; 9 bases align to TRBD1. The CDR3 length is 15 residues. V trimming: 2 bases; J trimming: 6 bases; junction bases outside the gene matches: 5. Germline CDR1 SGHVS, CDR2 FQNEAQ. CDR3 protein: CASSLRQGGSNEQFF. In DNA form, the CDR3 reads TGTGCCAGCAGCTTAAGACAGGGGGGGTCCAATGAGCAGTTCTTC.

This clonotype showed up many times. The chain has TRBV11-2 and TRBJ2-2, with 10 bases that match TRBD2. J lost 5 bases, V lost 5 bases, and 8 bases had no gene match. CDR3 length: 16 residues. Per germline, CDR1 SGHAT and CDR2 FQNNGV. The CDR3 DNA sequence: TGTGCCAGCAGCCTTAATGGACTAGCGGCAACCGGGGAGCTGTTTTTT. Encoded protein: CASSLNGLAATGELFF.

The chain combines TRBV5-1 with TRBJ2-1; unclear D gene. Trimming left V 4 bases short and J 5 bases short, with 13 bases between. CDR3 size: 14 residues. Germline V gene lookup returns CDR1 SGHRS and CDR2 YFSETQ. The CDR3 DNA follows: TGCGCCAGCAGCCCCCCCGGACCACACAATGAGCAGTTCTTC. It specifies CASSPPGPHNEQFF.

This clonotype was detected ten times or more. The chain has TRBV11-2 and TRBJ2-5, with D uncertain. The CDR3 sequence is 13 residues long. The V and J ends lost 5 bases and 4 bases respectively, with 11 bases between them. CDR1 is SGHAT, CDR2 FQNNGV, per germline. This CDR3 is CASSPRWGETQYF. The CDR3 DNA reads as TGTGCCAGCAGCCCCCGCTGGGGAGAGACCCAGTACTTC.

In this sample, this clonotype turned up many times. The chain carries TRBV20-1 and TRBJ1-5; D is unresolved. This CDR3 is built from 16 residues. Germline-derived CDR1 and CDR2 are DFQATT and SNEGSKA (reference sequence). V was shortened by 0 bases and J by 9 bases, with 21 bases between the two germline ends. The CDR3 loop is CSARDGFGRGGRPQHF. The CDR3 DNA reads as TGCAGTGCTAGAGACGGATTTGGACGGGGTGGTAGGCCCCAGCATTTT.

In its sample, this clonotype was seen a few times. This chain links TRBV7-2 with TRBJ2-7; D is unresolved. The length of the CDR3 is 13 residues. The ends were cut back, 4 bases at V and 3 bases at J, with 10 bases in the middle. Per germline, CDR1 SGHTA and CDR2 FQGNSA. The CDR3 sequence: CASSSQTLYEQYF. CDR3 DNA: TGTGCCAGCAGCTCTCAGACCCTCTACGAGCAGTACTTC. Supplemented by reference TRBV7-2 and TRBJ2-7, the full variable domain reads GAGVSQSPSNKVTEKGKDVELRCDPISGHTALYWYRQSLGQGLEFLIYFQGNSAPDKSGLPSDRFSAERTGGSVSTLTIQRTQQEDSAVYLCASSSQTLYEQYFGPGTRLTVT.

This chain joins TRBV5-6 and TRBJ1-2; 7 positions agree with TRBD1. CDR1 and CDR2 from the germline V gene are SGHDT and YYEEEE. This CDR3 is 14 amino acids long. V dropped 3 bases and J dropped 4; count of bases not matched to a gene: 6. The CDR3 nucleotides are TGTGCCAGCAGCTCCGGACAGGCCGCCTATGGCTACACCTTC. Encoded protein: CASSSGQAAYGYTF.

This clonotype has at least ten counts. The chain links TRBV20-1 to TRBJ1-4; D not certain. This CDR3 contains 12 residues. CDR1 is DFQATT and CDR2 is SNEGSKA in the germline V gene (reference sequence). V lost 5 bases and J lost 5, with 9 bases in between. The chain's CDR3 is CSARPQNEKLFF. The DNA for the CDR3 is TGCAGTGCTCGCCCGCAGAATGAAAAACTGTTTTTT.

This chain uses TRBV25-1 with TRBJ2-7; D unclear. Trimming shortened V by 3 bases and J by 0 bases, and 6 bases separated the two germline ends. CDR3 size: 13 residues. Germline loops: CDR1 MGHDK, CDR2 SYGVNS. The CDR3: CASSDRSSYEQYF. The CDR3 coding sequence is TGTGCCAGCAGTGACAGGAGCTCCTACGAGCAGTACTTC.

This clonotype was counted a few times. The genes are TRBV2 and TRBJ2-7; TRBD1 might be the D (5 bases). V gave up 5 bases and J gave up 3 bases, with 11 bases separating them. The CDR3 is 13 residues long. CDR1 is SNHLY, CDR2 FYNNEI, per germline. The CDR3 loop is CASSRDRNYEQYF. The DNA for the CDR3 is TGTGCCAGCAGTCGAGACAGAAACTACGAGCAGTACTTC.

This clonotype was seen repeatedly, ten times or more. This rearrangement joins TRBV20-1 to TRBJ1-1; D remains unclear. CDR3 length: 12 amino acids. CDR1 is DFQATT and CDR2 is SNEGSKA in the germline V gene (reference sequence). Trimming removed 7 bases from V and 3 bases from J, with 12 bases in between. Here the CDR3 reads CSGSRPDTEAFF. The CDR3, as DNA: TGCAGTGGCAGCCGGCCGGACACTGAAGCTTTCTTT.

V is TRBV27 and J is TRBJ1-2; a weak D match, TRBD1 (6 bases). CDR1 is MNHEY and CDR2 is SMNVEV in the germline V gene (reference sequence). This CDR3 has 14 residues. V was shortened by 2 bases and J by 7 bases, with 14 bases between the two germline ends. This chain's CDR3 is CASSLQAGAGGYTF. CDR3 bases: TGTGCCAGCAGTTTACAAGCAGGGGCGGGTGGCTACACCTTC.

This clonotype was detected many times. This chain links TRBV7-9 with TRBJ1-2; TRBD1 matches at 7 bases. Trimming took 2 bases from V and 6 from J; bases not matched to a gene: 12. The CDR3 loop spans 16 amino acids. Germline values: CDR1 SEHNR, CDR2 FQNEAQ (reference sequence). In DNA form, the CDR3 reads TGTGCCAGCAGCTTATTGCAGGGGGACCCCTATGATGGCTACACCTTC. Protein: CASSLLQGDPYDGYTF.

The V gene is TRBV11-3, the J gene TRBJ2-1; 9 bases are a match to TRBD2. There are 16 residues in the CDR3. Germline lookup yields CDR1 SGHNT and CDR2 YENEEA. V shed 5 bases and J 9 bases; nucleotides not matched to a gene: 14. The CDR3 DNA follows: TGTGCCAGCAGCCCGCAAAATAGCGGGAGCTCTTCTGAGCAGTTCTTC. Translated: CASSPQNSGSSSEQFF.

The gene calls are TRBV11-2 and TRBJ2-7; no clear D gene. Germline CDR1 reads SGHAT; CDR2 reads FQNNGV. V was pared by 4 bases and J by 0 bases, with 10 bases between. This CDR3 is 14 amino acids long. CDR3: CASSSSRPSYEQYF. DNA for the CDR3: TGTGCCAGCAGCTCCAGCCGGCCCTCCTACGAGCAGTACTTC.